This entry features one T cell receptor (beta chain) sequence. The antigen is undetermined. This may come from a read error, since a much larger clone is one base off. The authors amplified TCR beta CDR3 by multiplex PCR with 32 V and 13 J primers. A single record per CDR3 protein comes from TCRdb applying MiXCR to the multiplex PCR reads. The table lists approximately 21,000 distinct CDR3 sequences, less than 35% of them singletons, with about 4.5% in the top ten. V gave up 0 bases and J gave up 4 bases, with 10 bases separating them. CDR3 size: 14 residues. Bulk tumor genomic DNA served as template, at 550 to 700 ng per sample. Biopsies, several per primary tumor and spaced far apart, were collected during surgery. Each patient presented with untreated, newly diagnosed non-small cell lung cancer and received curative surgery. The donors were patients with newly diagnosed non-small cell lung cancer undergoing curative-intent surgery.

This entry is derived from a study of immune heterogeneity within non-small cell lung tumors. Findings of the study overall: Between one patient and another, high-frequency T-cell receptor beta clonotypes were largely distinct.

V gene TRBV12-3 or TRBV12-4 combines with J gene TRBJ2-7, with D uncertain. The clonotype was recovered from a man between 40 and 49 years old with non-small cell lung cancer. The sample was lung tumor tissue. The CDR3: CASSLARNVYEQYF. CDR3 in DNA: TGTGCCAGCAGTTTAGCGCGGAATGTGTACGAGCAGTACTTC.